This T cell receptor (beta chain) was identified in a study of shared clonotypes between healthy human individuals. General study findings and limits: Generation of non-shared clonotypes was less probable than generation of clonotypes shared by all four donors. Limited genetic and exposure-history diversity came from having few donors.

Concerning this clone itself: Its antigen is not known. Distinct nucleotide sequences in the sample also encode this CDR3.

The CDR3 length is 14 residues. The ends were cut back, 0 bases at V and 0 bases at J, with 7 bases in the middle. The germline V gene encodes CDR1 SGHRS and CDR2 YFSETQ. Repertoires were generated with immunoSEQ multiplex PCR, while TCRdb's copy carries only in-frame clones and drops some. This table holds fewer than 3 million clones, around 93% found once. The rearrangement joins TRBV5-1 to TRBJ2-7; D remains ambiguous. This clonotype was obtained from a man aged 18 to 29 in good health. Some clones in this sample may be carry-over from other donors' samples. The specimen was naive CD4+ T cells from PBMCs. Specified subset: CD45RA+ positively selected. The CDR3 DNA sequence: TGCGCCAGCAGCTTGGAGGGCGGCTCCTACGAGCAGTACTTC. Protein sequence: CASSLEGGSYEQYF.